Listed below are T cell receptor beta chains from one sample, sequenced in a study of blood T cell repertoires in COVID-19. The protocol was immunoSEQ multiplex PCR, while the TCRdb copy is restricted to in-frame clones and leaves out a portion. This sample carries tens of thousands of clones, roughly four fifths of them seen once, and the ten largest clones take over 12%. Input material: peripheral blood. These receptors all come from a human donor with acute or convalescent COVID-19. The donor label of this sample is uncertain. CDR3s include the opening cysteine and the closing phenylalanine or tryptophan. D genes are given only for firm matches. The size field is filled for only some rows; it gives once, few, many or a size class.

>TRBJ1-1|NA|TRBD1|TRBV3-1/TRBV3-2
CASSRTGGYTEAFF
TGTGCCAGCAGCAGGACAGGGGGCTACACTGAAGCTTTCTTT
>TRBJ2-2|NA|TRBD1|TRBV5-1
CASSLRGTGDTGELFF
TGCGCCAGCAGCTTGCGAGGGACAGGTGATACCGGGGAGCTGTTTTTT
>TRBJ2-7|NA|TRBD2|TRBV6-2/TRBV6-3
CASSPWTSTEQYF
TGTGCCAGCAGCCCCTGGACTAGTACCGAGCAGTACTTC
>TRBJ2-2|NA|TRBD1|TRBV5-1
CASSPGQGAGELFF
TGCGCCAGCAGCCCGGGACAGGGGGCCGGGGAGCTGTTTTTT
>TRBJ2-3|few|TRBD2|TRBV7-9
CASSLGNLLAGGSTDTQYF
TGTGCCAGCAGCTTAGGGAATTTACTAGCGGGGGGGAGCACAGATACGCAGTATTTT
>TRBJ1-2|NA|TRBD1|TRBV5-1
CASSPTGGGYGYTF
TGCGCCAGCAGCCCGACAGGGGGCGGCTATGGCTACACCTTC
>TRBJ1-2|NA|TRBD1|TRBV14
CASSQWTGGIGGYTF
TGTGCCAGCAGCCAGTGGACAGGGGGCATCGGCGGCTACACCTTC
>TRBJ2-3|NA|TRBD1|TRBV11-2
CASSLTGYTQYF
TGTGCCAGCAGCTTGACAGGGTATACGCAGTATTTT
>TRBJ2-5|NA|NA|TRBV2
CASTLGQPQETQYF
TGTGCCAGCACCCTAGGACAGCCCCAAGAGACCCAGTACTTC
>TRBJ2-2|NA|NA|TRBV29-1
CSVRLGPGELFF
TGCAGCGTGAGACTAGGACCCGGGGAGCTGTTTTTT
>TRBJ2-2|NA|TRBD1|TRBV11-3
CASSPPSGTGNTGELFF
TGTGCCAGCAGCCCTCCATCCGGGACAGGGAACACCGGGGAGCTGTTTTTT
>TRBJ1-5|NA|TRBD1|TRBV6-2/TRBV6-3
CASSYWTGGAGKFQPQHF
TGTGCCAGCAGTTACTGGACAGGGGGCGCGGGCAAATTTCAGCCCCAGCATTTT